The T cell receptor beta chain under discussion was sequenced for a study of cytomegalovirus exposure and HLA in healthy donors (dated by TCRdb to about 2017). For context, the study as a whole: An earlier analysis of roughly 630 of the donors reported 250 to 350 Gb of sequence data and around 120 million unique TCR beta sequences from about 200 million T cells. The study combined high-throughput TCR immunosequencing, statistical association of individual TCRs with disease status, and machine learning to predict cytomegalovirus infection status. A separate validation cohort of more than 100 different subjects was used in addition to the 666-subject first cohort. Using immunosequencing, the study profiled T cell repertoires from roughly 650 subjects and related those repertoires to cytomegalovirus serostatus. Among about 410 genotyped donors of the cohort, an average of approximately 220,000 unique TCR beta nucleotide sequences was sequenced per donor, of which roughly 17% were non-productive. An earlier analysis of 587 of the donors used high-throughput TCR beta sequencing to judge whether each TCR beta V gene segment behaved as functional or pseudogenic. Typing coverage differed by locus: A, B, C, DRB1 and DQB1 were typed in about 629-630 donors, DQA1 in about 500, DPA1 in 600 to 610, and DPB1 in 450 to 490. All discovery cohort repertoires had been generated using a single sequencing platform. In a later analysis, previously published TCR beta repertoires from hundreds of donors were re-analyzed and high-resolution HLA genotyping was added so that TCR occurrence patterns could be studied. Among the roughly 400 genotyped donors, about 83% belonged to the genetic ancestry cluster associated with self-reported Caucasian donors. HLA typing covered class I and class II loci at four-digit resolution. Roughly 300 gigabases of sequencing data and 80 million or so unique TCR sequences were included in an early release covering roughly 600 HLA-typed donors. In the later analysis, no new phenotypic data were used to find candidate immune exposures; instead, reliance was placed on TCR beta sequences and their occurrence across donors. Five DR-DQ haplotypes were handled as single units for association and clustering because linkage in the cohort was strong. The study aimed to test whether signatures of past pathogen exposure could be identified by cataloging public T cell receptors. Donor age, sex, ethnicity and CMV serostatus were compiled alongside the repertoire data. In a later genetic analysis, genome-wide SNP genotypes for 398 of the 666 donors were used, and that subset was treated as a discovery cohort. General conclusions and limits of the study: Three of the identified cytomegalovirus-associated TCR beta chains were confirmed in vitro to be specific for cytomegalovirus antigens. In both the original and validation cohorts, the classifier was reported to diagnose cytomegalovirus status with high specificity and sensitivity. In a later genetic analysis, a missense DCLRE1C variant was associated with V-gene and J-gene trimming of TCR beta chains, and the association was replicated in an independent cohort. A further reported finding was that TCR beta sequences accurately predicted the HLA-A and HLA-B alleles for most subjects in the first cohort. A later analysis found that most CMV-associated TCR beta chains appeared HLA-restricted, with HLA associations seemingly driven largely by CMV exposure. The authors suggested that the approach could potentially be extended to other disease states and immunological phenotypes. A later analysis associated about 17,000 TCR beta sequences with specific HLA alleles at a false discovery rate of 0.05. Strong co-occurrence of HLA alleles, especially DR and DQ, made assigning TCR associations to individual alleles difficult. The study listed approximately 160 TCR beta chains as associated with cytomegalovirus. Some IMGT-functional V segments, including TRBV6-2 and TRBV6-3, could not be told apart with the 87-base-pair reads, so those segments were excluded. Most TCR sequences were observed very rarely across donors, whereas some public TCRs were present in many individuals. Because counts were too low, more than 15 rarely observed V segments, including chromosome 9 orphons, were left out of the earlier analysis of a few hundred of the donors. In an earlier analysis of over 550 of the donors, most TCR beta V segments were observed in productive rearrangements about 87% or about 30% of the time, broadly matching IMGT annotations. A later genetic analysis reported fewer N-insertions in productive TCRs among donors in an Asian-associated ancestry cluster than the roughly 670-donor mean. The only immune exposure information available for the cohort was CMV serostatus. Presence/absence analyses assumed roughly uniform sequencing depth across donors, an assumption that may not hold. Only TCR beta chains were sequenced in this cohort, and the absence of alpha or paired-chain data limited detectable features. A later analysis reported that several top co-occurrence clusters appeared linked to parvovirus B19, influenza, CMV and Epstein-Barr virus. Because some donors lacked HLA typing at each locus, the association tests relied only on the typed subset. A later analysis found that HLA-associated TCR beta chains were more clonally expanded and had lower generation probabilities than equally common non-associated chains. In a later analysis, TCR association rates were found to vary across HLA loci, with the most associated TCRs seen for DRB1 alleles and the fewest for HLA-C alleles. Correlated functional status among segregating V segments might reflect linkage disequilibrium, but an unknown experimental factor could not be ruled out. The sequencing pipeline was judged likely to have produced a cluster of highly shared sequence variants as a technical artifact.

The cohort comprised fewer than 700 healthy bone marrow donors. All cohort members were sampled while nominally healthy, although unrecorded immune exposures were likely present. The donor tested CMV seropositive, placing the donor among the 289 seropositive members of the cohort. Every donor gave a peripheral blood sample, and the peripheral blood mononuclear cells from that sample were used for TCR beta sequencing. The Qiagen DNeasy Blood Extraction Kit was used to extract genomic DNA from the blood cell samples. The library came from the immunoSEQ multiplex PCR assay. For the multiplex PCR, a mixture combining 60 forward primers for TCR Vbeta segments and 13 reverse primers for TCR Jbeta segments was used. The CDR3 region of rearranged TCR beta genes was amplified from genomic DNA by a multiplex PCR assay. The amplified TCR beta libraries were sequenced on the Illumina HiSeq System as 87-base-pair reads. As for how the authors treated the data: Across the 600 to 700 repertoires, a later analysis counted tens of millions of unique TCR beta chains, roughly 11 million of which were shared by at least two donors. To remove PCR and sequencing errors, raw reads were error-corrected and collapsed into unique sequences using a nearest-neighbor algorithm that merged closely related sequences. To assign V, D and J gene segments, CDR3 sequences were aligned to IMGT reference sequences. For a sequence to be retained, a match of at least six nucleotides to both a V gene segment and a J gene segment was required. A rearrangement counted as productive if the CDR3 had no stop codons and remained in frame with V and J, and every other rearrangement counted as non-productive. CDR3 was defined according to IMGT convention as the region running from the second conserved V-encoded cysteine to the conserved J-encoded phenylalanine. The earlier analysis of some 600 of the donors excluded sequences that lacked an unambiguous match to a single V gene segment. In an earlier analysis of around 600 of the donors, V segments were called functional above 56.7% productive rearrangements and were called segregating when the between-donor standard deviation exceeded 5%. A statistical classification framework was built to diagnose cytomegalovirus status from the catalog of TCR beta chain sequences. In a later analysis, V and J genes were assigned by comparing TCR nucleotide sequences against IMGT/GENE-DB human TR gene sequences. Using the TCRdist pipeline, a later analysis assigned CDR3 sequences along with most-parsimonious VDJ recombination scenarios. In a later analysis, every TCR beta chain was defined by the combination of its CDR3 amino acid sequence and its V-gene family, and reads without a unique V-gene family were dropped. To address suspected cross-contamination and a sequencing artifact, a later analysis removed some 620 highly shared, low-generation-probability nucleotide sequences. A later analysis calculated a clonal expansion index for each public chain from normalized within-repertoire ranks of inferred template counts. In a later analysis, generation probabilities were computed with a VDJ recombination model fitted to out-of-frame rearrangements, and the resulting probabilities were checked against IGoR. Hypergeometric tests were used in a later analysis to score TCR-TCR, TCR-HLA and TCR-CMV co-occurrence, with a repertoire-size bias correction applied to the TCR pairs. In a later analysis, false discovery rates were estimated by permuting HLA or CMV assignments 20 times. In a later analysis, co-occurring TCRs were grouped using DBSCAN, with TCRdist sequence similarity added in when clustering inside HLA-allele-positive subsets. Repertoires with fewer than 30,000 or more than 120,000 public chains, plus five repertoires with anomalous nucleotide sharing, were excluded from co-occurrence clustering. TCRdb re-hosts the immuneACCESS table, in-frame sequences only. Its copies lack some clones; in the studies checked, an unresolved V gene accounts for under half of them, and the cause for the rest is not known. D and trimming come from the DNA, and the V and J calls and clone size come from that table. The table for this sample lists 170,000 or so clones; 60% to 80% of them were counted only once. The biggest ten clones account for around 13% of the sample.

The germline V gene supplies CDR1 MGHDK and CDR2 SYGVNS. V is cut by 0 bases and J by 7 bases, and the space between the germline ends is 12 bases. The CDR3 goes from the cysteine to the phenylalanine over 14 residues. This entry keeps only the CDR3 DNA: 42 bases, framed from base 1. On this clone: No antigen is known for it. The input lacks base qualities; no much larger clone sits a single base away.

This clonotype was sampled from a woman between 50 and 59 years old in good health and CMV-seropositive. The chain joins TRBV25-1 to TRBJ1-2; the D gene is unclear. Input material: PBMCs. DNA sequence: TGTGCCAGCAGTGAATATACGGGAATGGGTGGCTACACCTTC. Its translation is CASSEYTGMGGYTF.